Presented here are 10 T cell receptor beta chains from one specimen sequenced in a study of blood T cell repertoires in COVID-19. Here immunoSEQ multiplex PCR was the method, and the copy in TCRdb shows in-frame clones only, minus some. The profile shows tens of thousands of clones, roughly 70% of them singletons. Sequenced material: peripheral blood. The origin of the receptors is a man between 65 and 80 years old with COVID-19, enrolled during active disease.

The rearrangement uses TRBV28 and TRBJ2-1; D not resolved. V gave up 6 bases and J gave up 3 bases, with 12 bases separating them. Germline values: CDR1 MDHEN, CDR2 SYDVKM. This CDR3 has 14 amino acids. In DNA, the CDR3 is TGTGCCAGCAGCCGATTTCAGAACTACAATGAGCAGTTCTTC. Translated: CASSRFQNYNEQFF. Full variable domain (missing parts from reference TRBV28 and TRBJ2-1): DVKVTQSSRYLVKRTGEKVFLECVQDMDHENMFWYRQDPGLGLRLIYFSYDVKMKEKGDIPEGYSVSREKKERFSLILESASTNQTSMYLCASSRFQNYNEQFFGPGTRLTVL.

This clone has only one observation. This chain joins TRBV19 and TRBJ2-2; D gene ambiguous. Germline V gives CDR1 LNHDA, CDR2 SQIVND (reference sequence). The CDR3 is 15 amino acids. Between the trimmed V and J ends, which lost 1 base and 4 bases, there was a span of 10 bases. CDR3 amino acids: CASSIGSGTTGELFF. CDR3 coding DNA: TGTGCCAGTAGTATAGGGTCAGGTACCACCGGGGAGCTGTTTTTT.

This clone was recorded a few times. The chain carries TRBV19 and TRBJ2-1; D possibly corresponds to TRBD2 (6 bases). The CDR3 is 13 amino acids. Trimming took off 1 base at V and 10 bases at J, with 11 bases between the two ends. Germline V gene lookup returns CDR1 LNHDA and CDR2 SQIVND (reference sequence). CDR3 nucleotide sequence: TGTGCCAGTAGTATAGGCGGGACCAGGGAGCAGTTCTTC. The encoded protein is CASSIGGTREQFF.

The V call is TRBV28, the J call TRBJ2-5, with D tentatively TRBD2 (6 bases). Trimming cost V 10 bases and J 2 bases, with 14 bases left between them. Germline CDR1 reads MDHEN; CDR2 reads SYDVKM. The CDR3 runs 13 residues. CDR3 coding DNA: TGTGCCACCCACGGGGGAGTACAAGAGACCCAGTACTTC. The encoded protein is CATHGGVQETQYF.

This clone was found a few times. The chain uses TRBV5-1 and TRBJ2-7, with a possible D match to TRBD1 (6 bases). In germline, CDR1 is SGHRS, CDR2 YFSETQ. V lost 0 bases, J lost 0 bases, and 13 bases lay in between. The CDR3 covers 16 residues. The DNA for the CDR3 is TGCGCCAGCAGCTTGGCCGGGACAATCCTCTCCTACGAGCAGTACTTC. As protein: CASSLAGTILSYEQYF.

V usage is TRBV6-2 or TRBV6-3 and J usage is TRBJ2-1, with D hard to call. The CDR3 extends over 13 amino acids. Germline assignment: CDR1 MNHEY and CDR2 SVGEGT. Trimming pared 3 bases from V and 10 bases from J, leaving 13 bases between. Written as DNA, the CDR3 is TGTGCCAGCAGTTATAGCTCGCCCGCGGAGCAGTTCTTC. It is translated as CASSYSSPAEQFF.

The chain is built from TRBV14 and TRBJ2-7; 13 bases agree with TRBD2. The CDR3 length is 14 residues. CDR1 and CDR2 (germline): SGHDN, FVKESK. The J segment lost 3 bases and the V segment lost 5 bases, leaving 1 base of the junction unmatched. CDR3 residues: CASSWTSGSYEQYF. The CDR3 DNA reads TGTGCCAGCAGCTGGACTAGCGGGAGCTACGAGCAGTACTTC.

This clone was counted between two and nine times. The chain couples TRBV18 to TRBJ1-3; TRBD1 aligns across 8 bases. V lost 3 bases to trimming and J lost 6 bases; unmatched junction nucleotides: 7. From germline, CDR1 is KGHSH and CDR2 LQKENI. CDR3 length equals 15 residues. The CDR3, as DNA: TGTGCCAGCTCACCTCGGACAGGGCCCAAAAACACCATATATTTT. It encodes CASSPRTGPKNTIYF. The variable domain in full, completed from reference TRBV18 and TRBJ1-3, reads NAGVMQNPRHLVRRRGQEARLRCSPMKGHSHVYWYRQLPEEGLKFMVYLQKENIIDESGMPKERFSAEFPKEGPSILRIQQVVRGDSAAYFCASSPRTGPKNTIYFGEGSWLTVV.

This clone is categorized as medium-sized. CDR3 in amino acids: CASSFVSLNTGELFF. CDR3 nucleotides: TGTGCCAGCAGTTTTGTTAGCTTAAACACCGGGGAGCTGTTTTTT. V gene TRBV28 combines with J gene TRBJ2-2; D is unresolved. Germline CDR1 MDHEN, CDR2 SYDVKM. The CDR3 contains 15 residues. The ends were cut back, 3 bases at V and 2 bases at J, with 10 bases in the middle.

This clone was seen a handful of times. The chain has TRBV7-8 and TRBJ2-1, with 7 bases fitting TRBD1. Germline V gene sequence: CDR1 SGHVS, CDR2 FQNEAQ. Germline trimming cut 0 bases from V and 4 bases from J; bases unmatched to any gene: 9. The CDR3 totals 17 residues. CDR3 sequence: CASSLAVVGRGYNEQFF. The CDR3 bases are TGTGCCAGCAGCTTAGCAGTAGTCGGCAGGGGGTACAATGAGCAGTTCTTC.